This is a list of T cell receptor beta chains from one sample in a study of long-term antiretroviral therapy in people with HIV. Only in-frame clones appear in the TCRdb table, and some are missing; sequencing was by immunoSEQ multiplex PCR. Among 15,000 to 20,000 clones, around nine tenths were seen once, and the ten largest hold 8.9%. The source was unsorted PBMCs, collected 0.3 years after starting antiretroviral therapy. These receptors came from a man between 60 and 70 years old with HIV. Both conserved end residues are part of each CDR3. The order of the fields is J gene, D gene, clone size, V gene, CDR3 protein, CDR3 DNA. A D gene is named only where the DNA matches it firmly. Size is stated for part of the rows, as once, few or many counts, or as a class when the clone is expanded.

TRBJ2-7 | TRBD1 | - | TRBV5-6 | CASSAQGTGFVGEQYF | TGTGCCAGCAGCGCCCAAGGGACAGGGTTTGTGGGCGAGCAGTACTTC
TRBJ1-5 | TRBD1 | - | TRBV29-1 | CSVTGQGNQPQHF | TGCAGCGTCACGGGACAGGGGAATCAGCCCCAGCATTTT
TRBJ1-3 | - | - | TRBV7-2 | CASSLGGFSGNTIYF | TGTGCCAGCAGCTTAGGGGGGTTTTCTGGAAACACCATATATTTT
TRBJ1-2 | - | - | TRBV29-1 | CSVEDRWSGTIGYTF | TGCAGCGTTGAAGATCGCTGGTCGGGCACTATTGGCTACACCTTC
TRBJ2-5 | - | - | TRBV28 | CASSHRGGFETQYF | TGTGCCAGCAGTCACCGGGGCGGATTCGAGACCCAGTACTTC
TRBJ2-3 | - | once | TRBV28 | CASSTRDGETDTQYF | TGTGCCAGCAGTACACGCGATGGGGAGACAGATACGCAGTATTTT
TRBJ2-7 | TRBD1 | - | TRBV5-1 | CASTGQGASYEQYF | TGCGCCAGCACGGGGCAGGGGGCGAGCTACGAGCAGTACTTC
TRBJ2-7 | - | - | TRBV7-9 | CASSLEGSGYEQYF | TGTGCCAGCAGCTTAGAGGGTTCGGGCTACGAGCAGTACTTC
TRBJ2-3 | - | - | TRBV5-1 | CASSSADTQYF | TGCGCCAGCAGCTCGGCAGATACGCAGTATTTT
TRBJ2-2 | TRBD2 | - | TRBV6-6 | CASSWGRGGTGELFF | TGTGCCAGCAGTTGGGGGCGGGGGGGAACCGGGGAGCTGTTTTTT
TRBJ2-1 | - | - | TRBV10-2 | CASSGGNSYNEQFF | TGCGCCAGCAGTGGTGGGAACTCCTACAATGAGCAGTTCTTC
TRBJ1-2 | TRBD1 | - | TRBV28 | CASSLWSRGHGYTF | TGTGCCAGCAGTTTATGGTCCAGGGGGCATGGCTACACCTTC
TRBJ2-3 | - | - | TRBV6-5 | CASRIEVGADTQYF | TGTGCCAGCAGGATTGAGGTGGGAGCCGATACGCAGTATTTT
TRBJ1-1 | - | once | TRBV5-1 | CASSHRDTIQGHTEAFF | TGCGCCAGCAGCCATAGGGACACGATTCAGGGGCACACTGAAGCTTTCTTT
TRBJ1-5 | - | - | TRBV30 | CAWSADGWFASQHF | TGTGCCTGGAGCGCTGACGGGTGGTTCGCGTCCCAGCATTTT
TRBJ1-1 | - | - | TRBV6-4 | CASSVQRNTEAFF | TGTGCCAGCAGTGTACAGAGGAACACTGAAGCTTTCTTT